One sample yielded the 20 T cell receptor beta chains listed below, sequenced in a study of cytomegalovirus exposure and HLA in healthy donors. TCRdb keeps only in-frame clones here, not all; method: immunoSEQ multiplex PCR. This table has about 110,000 clones, about nine tenths appearing once. The specimen was PBMCs. These receptors came from a woman aged 18-29 years in good health and CMV-seronegative.

The chain uses TRBV4-3 and TRBJ1-6, with TRBD1 identical over 10 bases. The germline gives CDR1 LGHNA, CDR2 YSLEER. This CDR3 spans 19 amino acids. V was clipped by 3 bases and J by 0 bases; unmatched bases: 8. The CDR3: CASSQTGGRASSYNSPLHF. For the CDR3, the DNA is TGCGCCAGCAGCCAGACAGGGGGCCGTGCTAGCTCCTATAATTCACCCCTCCACTTT.

J is TRBJ2-7 and V is TRBV5-1, with TRBD2 matching over 7 bases. The germline CDR1 and CDR2 sequences are SGHRS and YFSETQ. The CDR3 runs 17 residues. Trimming cost V 4 bases and J 0 bases; bases outside gene matches: 13. The CDR3 here is CASSLTSREVFSYEQYF. CDR3 in DNA: TGCGCCAGCAGCCTGACTAGCCGTGAAGTGTTCTCCTACGAGCAGTACTTC.

V and J are TRBV5-3 and TRBJ2-2; tentatively, D is TRBD1 (6 bases). TRBV5-3 is classed as an ORF, of uncertain function. With 4 bases removed from V and 4 bases from J, the gap between germline ends came to 14 bases. The CDR3 has 15 amino acids. CDR3 in DNA: TGTGCCAGAAGCATTAGACAGGTACCCACCGGGGAGCTGTTTTTT. Its protein is CARSIRQVPTGELFF.

V gene TRBV9 combines with J gene TRBJ2-6, with D tentatively TRBD1 (6 bases). This CDR3 has 15 residues. Trimming took 5 bases from V and 4 from J, leaving 13 bases between them. Per germline, CDR1 SGDLS and CDR2 YYNGEE. The CDR3 DNA reads TGTGCCAGCAGTTTTACAGGGTCCGGGGCCAACGTCCTGACTTTC. Its protein product is CASSFTGSGANVLTF.

The chain employs TRBV4-3 and TRBJ2-3, with D possibly being TRBD1 (6 bases). Germline V gives CDR1 LGHNA, CDR2 YSLEER. V was trimmed by 0 bases and J by 6 bases, leaving 16 bases between them. This CDR3 contains 16 residues. In DNA form, the CDR3 reads TGCGCCAGCAGCCAAGATGGCAGGCAACAGGGTGATACGCAGTATTTT. Protein product: CASSQDGRQQGDTQYF.

J is TRBJ2-3 and V is TRBV5-6, with a weak D call TRBD1 (5 bases). Germline V gene data show CDR1 as SGHDT and CDR2 as YYEEEE. This CDR3 spans 15 amino acids. Trimming removed 5 bases at V and 0 bases at J, with 13 bases between. Here the CDR3 reads CASRIRGRSTDTQYF. The CDR3 nucleotides read TGTGCCAGCAGAATAAGGGGCAGGAGCACAGATACGCAGTATTTT.

The gene calls are TRBV4-3 and TRBJ1-2; 8 nucleotides agree with TRBD1. Germline lookup yields CDR1 LGHNA and CDR2 YSLEER. Trimming removed 0 bases from V and 8 bases from J; junction bases left unmatched: 8. This CDR3 has 15 residues. CDR3 DNA: TGCGCCAGCAGCCAAGAAAGTCGTGGACAGGGCGGCTACACCTTC. This codes for CASSQESRGQGGYTF.

V is TRBV18 and J is TRBJ2-2; 9 bases align to TRBD2. Germline CDR1 KGHSH, CDR2 LQKENI. Trimming cost V 3 bases and J 7 bases; bases outside gene matches: 3. The CDR3 is 14 residues long. CDR3 sequence (DNA): TGTGCCAGCTCACCCGGGACTAGCATCGGGGAGCTGTTTTTT. It translates to CASSPGTSIGELFF.

The rearrangement joins TRBV5-6 to TRBJ2-5; TRBD1 matches at 7 bases. This CDR3 has 14 amino acids. Germline V gene data show CDR1 as SGHDT and CDR2 as YYEEEE. Trimming at V came to 4 bases and at J to 4 bases, leaving 7 bases not matched to a gene. In DNA form, the CDR3 reads TGTGCCAGCAGCCACACAGGGGTCAGAGAGACCCAGTACTTC. Its protein product is CASSHTGVRETQYF.

The rearrangement links TRBV6-5 to TRBJ1-1; the D gene is possibly TRBD1 (5 bases). This CDR3 spans 15 amino acids. From germline, CDR1 is MNHEY and CDR2 SVGAGI. Trimming pared 5 bases from V and 0 bases from J, leaving 13 bases between. CDR3 in amino acids: CASSAYRGMNTEAFF. CDR3 nucleotide sequence: TGTGCCAGCAGTGCCTATAGGGGAATGAACACTGAAGCTTTCTTT.

The rearrangement joins TRBV5-1 to TRBJ1-2; TRBD1 is a possible D gene (6 bases). Germline V gives CDR1 SGHRS, CDR2 YFSETQ. This CDR3 has 15 amino acids. Trimming shortened V by 3 bases and J by 2 bases, and 14 bases separated the two germline ends. The CDR3 here is CASSSPQGSNYGYTF. The DNA of the CDR3 is TGCGCCAGCAGCTCTCCACAGGGATCGAACTATGGCTACACCTTC.

The chain is built from TRBV5-1 and TRBJ2-7; maybe TRBD2 (6 bases). CDR1 is SGHRS and CDR2 is YFSETQ in the germline V gene. This CDR3 is 16 amino acids long. V dropped 2 bases and J dropped 3 bases, with 18 bases sitting between them. The DNA for the CDR3 is TGCGCCAGCAGCTTCTCTCAGGTCGTGGGGGGCTACGAGCAGTACTTC. This sequence encodes CASSFSQVVGGYEQYF.

The count of this clone is one. This chain connects TRBV27 to TRBJ1-1; tentative D call: TRBD1 (5 bases). CDR1 is MNHEY, CDR2 SMNVEV, per germline (reference sequence). The CDR3 loop spans 16 amino acids. V dropped 7 bases and J dropped 1 base, with 19 bases sitting between them. Here the CDR3 DNA reads TGTGCCAGCACCCCGCGGGGCTTTGGGACGAACACTGAAGCTTTCTTT. Amino acid sequence: CASTPRGFGTNTEAFF.

As concerns this clone: An end of the junction does not agree with germline; a read error may underlie this. The V call is TRBV25-1, the J call TRBJ2-6; weak D call: TRBD1 (6 bases). This CDR3 spans 17 amino acids. CDR1 and CDR2 (germline): MGHDK, SYGVNS. For the CDR3, the DNA is TGTGCCAGCAGCGAATCCCGACAGGTTGGTGGGGCCAACGTCCTGACTTTC. Protein: CASSESRQVGGANVLTF.

The chain combines TRBV19 with TRBJ2-7; weak D call: TRBD2 (5 bases). Germline V lookup: CDR1 LNHDA, CDR2 SQIVND (reference sequence). V lost 3 bases and J lost 3, with 21 bases in between. This CDR3 is 17 amino acids long. The chain's CDR3 is CASSMAGGVAANYEQYF. The CDR3 DNA reads as TGTGCCAGTAGTATGGCGGGCGGAGTGGCAGCAAACTACGAGCAGTACTTC.

V gene TRBV5-1 combines with J gene TRBJ1-2; D is perhaps TRBD1 (5 bases). Germline CDR1 is SGHRS and CDR2 is YFSETQ. The CDR3 covers 14 residues. The V end lost 0 bases, the J end lost 4 bases, and 10 bases lay between the germline ends. CDR3 DNA sequence: TGCGCCAGCAGCTTGGACGACAGCTCCTATGGCTACACCTTC. Translating gives CASSLDDSSYGYTF.

This chain uses TRBV6-5 with TRBJ2-3, with 12 bases lining up with TRBD2. Trimming cost V 11 bases and J 1 base; bases outside gene matches: 7. The CDR3 has 15 residues. CDR1 is MNHEY and CDR2 is SVGAGI in the germline V gene. CDR3: CAARLAGAGTDTQYF. In DNA, the CDR3 is TGTGCCGCCAGACTAGCGGGGGCGGGCACAGATACGCAGTATTTT.

The CDR3 protein is CASSPRRDSYEQYF. CDR3 nucleotide sequence: TGTGCCAGCTCACCACGCAGGGACTCCTACGAGCAGTACTTC. The V gene is TRBV18, the J gene TRBJ2-7; tentative D call: TRBD1 (5 bases). Trimming removed 1 base at V and 0 bases at J, with 7 bases between. The CDR3 runs to 14 residues. From germline, CDR1 is KGHSH and CDR2 LQKENI.

The chain's CDR3 is CASSLDRVGGYTF. The CDR3 DNA reads as TGTGCCAGCAGTCTTGACAGGGTCGGCGGCTACACCTTC. The rearrangement joins TRBV6-5 to TRBJ1-2; 7 bases are a match to TRBD1. The CDR3 sequence is 13 residues long. Germline CDR1 and CDR2: MNHEY and SVGAGI. With V trimmed by 5 bases and J by 8 bases, 8 bases remained unmatched.

V and J are TRBV25-1 and TRBJ2-3; D not certain. Trimming pared 3 bases from V and 0 bases from J, leaving 19 bases between. The CDR3 length is 18 residues. Germline V lookup: CDR1 MGHDK, CDR2 SYGVNS. For the CDR3, the DNA is TGTGCCAGCAGTGAGTCCCTCAGGCCCCGATTTAGCACAGATACGCAGTATTTT. Translation: CASSESLRPRFSTDTQYF.